The next 8 T cell receptor beta chains were all read from a single sample in a study of vaccination and CD4 T cells after COVID-19. Treatment defined: approximately 11-day PBMC culture with coronavirus spike peptide pools or control peptides (ViraFEST assay). Sequencing of DNA taken from cultured CD4+ T cells relied on the Oncomine TCR Beta short-read assay. Using its own MiXCR run on the PCR reads, TCRdb lists one record per CDR3 protein. The sample consists of about 15,000 distinct CDR3 sequences, more than 25% of them appearing once. The antigens these receptors bind are not known. Sequencing was done on a sample of cultured CD4+ T cells from blood. All receptors come from a human donor with COVID-19.

V gene TRBV7-6 combines with J gene TRBJ2-1, with D possibly being TRBD1 (6 bases). Trimming pared 2 bases from V and 8 bases from J, leaving 16 bases between. The CDR3 sequence is 15 residues long. Germline V gene lookup returns CDR1 SGHVS and CDR2 FNYEAQ. This chain's CDR3 is CASSLSVTGGHEQFF. CDR3 nucleotides: TGTGCCAGCAGCTTATCTGTGACAGGCGGCCATGAGCAGTTCTTC.

The chain links TRBV10-2 to TRBJ2-3; 11 nucleotides line up with TRBD2. With V trimmed by 2 bases and J by 2 bases, 3 bases remained unmatched. The CDR3 consists of 16 residues. Looked up from germline, CDR1 is WSHSY and CDR2 is SAAADI. DNA of the CDR3: TGCGCCAGCAGTGAGGTAGCGGGGGGGCCCACAGATACGCAGTATTTT. This translates into CASSEVAGGPTDTQYF.

The chain employs TRBV21-1 and TRBJ2-1. TRBV21-1 is reported as a pseudogene. There are 14 residues in the CDR3. This chain's CDR3 is CASSNLITTNGQFF. In DNA form, the CDR3 reads TGTGCCAGCAGCAACCTAATTACCACAAATGGGCAGTTCTTC.

This clonotype has only a few counts. The rearrangement uses TRBV20-1 and TRBJ1-2; D possibly corresponds to TRBD1 (5 bases). The CDR3 extends over 14 amino acids. Trimming left V 0 bases short and J 7 bases short, with 15 bases between. CDR1 and CDR2 (germline): DFQATT, SNEGSKA (reference sequence). CDR3 amino acids: CSAREDIGRGGYTF. The CDR3 nucleotides read TGCAGTGCTAGAGAGGACATAGGTAGGGGTGGCTACACCTTC.

The CDR3 DNA follows: TGCGCCAGCAGCCAAGGGACAGGGGGCGGGAGAACTAATGAAAAACTGTTTTTT. Translation gives CASSQGTGGGRTNEKLFF. The chain couples TRBV4-3 to TRBJ1-4, with 11 bases matching TRBD1. V was pared by 1 base and J by 1 base, with 5 bases of the junction left unmatched. The germline V gene encodes CDR1 LGHNA and CDR2 YSLEER. The CDR3 runs 18 residues.

This clonotype was observed a handful of times. V usage is TRBV5-4 and J usage is TRBJ1-6, with 10 bases fitting TRBD1. Germline CDR1 is SGHNT and CDR2 is YYREEE (reference sequence). The CDR3 sequence is 16 residues long. Germline trimming cut 4 bases from V and 7 bases from J; bases unmatched to any gene: 8. The CDR3 nucleotides are TGTGCCAGCAGCCCAGGGACAGGGGCGCAGAATTCACCCCTCCACTTT. Protein sequence: CASSPGTGAQNSPLHF. The full variable domain, in which reference TRBV5-4 and TRBJ1-6 provide the parts outside the CDR3, is ETGVTQSPTHLIKTRGQQVTLRCSSQSGHNTVSWYQQALGQGPQFIFQYYREEENGRGNFPPRFSGLQFPNYSSELNVNALELDDSALYLCASSPGTGAQNSPLHFGNGTRLTVT.

This chain connects TRBV7-9 to TRBJ1-5; D gene unclear. Germline V gives CDR1 SEHNR, CDR2 FQNEAQ (reference sequence). The CDR3 has 14 amino acids. Between the trimmed V and J ends, which lost 7 bases and 5 bases, there was a span of 15 bases. The CDR3 is CASTNRPGYQPQHF. CDR3 DNA: TGTGCCAGCACCAACAGACCAGGCTATCAGCCCCAGCATTTT.

The rearrangement links TRBV11-2 to TRBJ2-6; D is ambiguous. The CDR3 length is 16 residues. Trimming took 5 bases from V and 2 from J, leaving 13 bases between them. Germline lookup yields CDR1 SGHAT and CDR2 FQNNGV. CDR3 sequence reads: CASSPRLNPGANVLTF. CDR3 nucleotides: TGTGCCAGCAGCCCCCGACTTAATCCTGGGGCCAACGTCCTGACTTTC.